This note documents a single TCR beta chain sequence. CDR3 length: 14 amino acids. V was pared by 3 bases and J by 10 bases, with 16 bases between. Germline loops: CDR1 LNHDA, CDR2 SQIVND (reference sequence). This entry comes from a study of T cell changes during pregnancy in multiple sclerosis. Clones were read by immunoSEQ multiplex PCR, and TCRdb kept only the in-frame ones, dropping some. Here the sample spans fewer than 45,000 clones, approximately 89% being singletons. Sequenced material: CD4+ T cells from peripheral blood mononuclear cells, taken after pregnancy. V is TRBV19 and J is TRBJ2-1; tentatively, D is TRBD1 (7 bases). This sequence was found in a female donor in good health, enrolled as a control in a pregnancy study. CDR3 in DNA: TGTGCCAGTAGTATGGAGACAGGGAGGTTGGAGCAGTTCTTC. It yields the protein CASSMETGRLEQFF.